What follows are 22 T cell receptor beta chains derived from one specimen sequenced in a study of human T cells and chemical hapten exposure. TCRdb reprocessed the RACE reads via MiXCR and lists one record per CDR3 protein. The table shows around 69,000 distinct CDR3 sequences, with roughly 8.5% occurring only once. The time point is: patch test 2, 6 weeks after DPC sensitization. The treatment was: therapeutic diphenylcyclopropenone sensitization with weekly scalp DPC. Sample: whole blood, taken in connection with sensitization to the hapten diphenylcyclopropenone (DPC). Source of these receptors: a woman between 45 and 60 years old with alopecia areata. Some clones in this sample may be carry-over from other donors' samples.

This clonotype was counted at least ten times. The genes are TRBV5-6 and TRBJ1-5; possibly TRBD1 for D (6 bases). Germline loops: CDR1 SGHDT, CDR2 YYEEEE. V dropped 4 bases and J dropped 0 bases, with 11 bases sitting between them. The length of the CDR3 is 15 residues. The CDR3 protein is CASSLGQFSNQPQHF. The CDR3 DNA is TGTGCCAGCAGCCTAGGACAGTTTAGCAATCAGCCCCAGCATTTT.

There are many counts of this clonotype. J is TRBJ1-2 and V is TRBV2; D might be TRBD1 (6 bases). Trimming cost V 6 bases and J 1 base, with 15 bases left between them. Germline values: CDR1 SNHLY, CDR2 FYNNEI. The CDR3 runs 15 residues. CDR3: CASRSRDKLNYGYTF. CDR3 bases: TGTGCCAGCAGATCGCGGGACAAACTTAACTATGGCTACACCTTC.

In this sample, this clonotype turned up a few times. The V call is TRBV4-1, the J call TRBJ2-1; D call uncertain. V was cut by 0 bases and J by 1 base, with 7 bases left in between. CDR1 is MGHRA, CDR2 YSYEKL, per germline. The CDR3 has 15 residues. The CDR3 sequence is CASSQDQPSYNEQFF. CDR3 sequence (DNA): TGCGCCAGCAGCCAAGATCAACCTTCCTACAATGAGCAGTTCTTC.

This clonotype was seen many times. The chain combines TRBV11-1 with TRBJ1-4; D might be TRBD1 (5 bases). In germline, CDR1 is SGHAT, CDR2 FQDESV (reference sequence). The CDR3 is 15 residues long. Trimming removed 3 bases at V and 11 bases at J, with 19 bases between. The DNA for the CDR3 is TGTGCCAGCAGCTTTACCGGGGACCCCGGCGGGAAACTGTTTTTT. Its translation is CASSFTGDPGGKLFF.

The table lists this clonotype with a few counts. The chain joins TRBV7-2 to TRBJ2-3; no clear D gene. This CDR3 spans 12 amino acids. V was shortened by 3 bases and J by 7 bases, with 8 bases between the two germline ends. Looked up from germline, CDR1 is SGHTA and CDR2 is FQGNSA. CDR3 sequence (DNA): TGTGCCAGCAGCTTTAAGGGCTATACGCAGTATTTT. This translates into CASSFKGYTQYF.

The chain links TRBV12-3 or TRBV12-4 to TRBJ2-2; D ambiguous. This CDR3 region has 12 residues. V lost 6 bases and J lost 4, with 6 bases in between. The CDR3 DNA sequence: TGTGCCAGCAGCCGAACCACCGGGGAGCTGTTTTTT. It codes for CASSRTTGELFF.

V and J are TRBV5-7 and TRBJ1-5; D unclear. TRBV5-7 belongs to the ORF category, with a function that is uncertain. With 0 bases removed from V and 0 bases from J, the gap between germline ends came to 7 bases. The CDR3 sequence is 15 residues long. The CDR3 spells CASSLVVYSNQPQHF. The CDR3 nucleotides are TGTGCCAGCAGCTTGGTCGTGTATAGCAATCAGCCCCAGCATTTT.

The chain has TRBV5-1 and TRBJ2-5; TRBD2 agrees at 11 bases. This CDR3 is 18 amino acids long. The trim removed 2 bases at V and 1 base at J, leaving 10 bases unmatched. CDR1 SGHRS and CDR2 YFSETQ come from the germline V gene. CDR3 in amino acids: CASSFGLAGGISQETQYF. The CDR3 DNA reads as TGCGCCAGCAGCTTTGGACTAGCGGGTGGAATTAGCCAAGAGACCCAGTACTTC.

This clonotype was recorded a few times. This chain connects TRBV6-1 to TRBJ2-2; no definite D call. The V and J ends lost 2 bases and 0 bases respectively, with 7 bases between them. From germline, CDR1 is MNHNS and CDR2 SASEGT. The length of the CDR3 is 15 residues. CDR3 amino acids: CASSEHSANTGELFF. The CDR3 nucleotides are TGTGCCAGCAGTGAACACAGCGCGAACACCGGGGAGCTGTTTTTT.

This clonotype has ten or more counts. The chain joins TRBV20-1 to TRBJ2-3; 7 bases map to TRBD1. This CDR3 is 12 amino acids long. Germline values: CDR1 DFQATT, CDR2 SNEGSKA (reference sequence). The junction had 3 bases not matched to a gene; V was cut back by 6 bases and J by 3 bases. The CDR3 sequence: CSAEQGTDTQYF. CDR3 DNA: TGCAGTGCCGAACAGGGGACAGATACGCAGTATTTT.

The genes are TRBV5-6 and TRBJ1-1; D not certain. The V gene's germline CDR1 is SGHDT and CDR2 YYEEEE. The CDR3 has 16 residues. Between the trimmed V and J ends, which lost 6 bases and 6 bases, there was a span of 24 bases. Written as DNA, the CDR3 is TGTGCCAGCACCCGAGGCGAGTTGCGGTTGATGGCTGAAGCTTTCTTT. Amino acids: CASTRGELRLMAEAFF.

In DNA, the CDR3 is TGTGCCAGCAGCTCGGTGGGACTAGTCACCTACAATGAGCAGTTCTTC. Residues: CASSSVGLVTYNEQFF. The chain has TRBV5-6 and TRBJ2-1, with 8 bases lining up with TRBD2. V was clipped by 3 bases and J by 2 bases; unmatched bases: 7. The CDR3 has 16 residues. The germline V gene has CDR1 SGHDT and CDR2 YYEEEE.

V usage is TRBV29-1 and J usage is TRBJ1-2; the match to TRBD1 covers 10 bases. From germline, CDR1 is SQVTM and CDR2 ANQGSEA. V lost 3 bases and J lost 4; bases outside the gene matches: 8. CDR3 length: 15 residues. CDR3: CSVEVTGQGIYGYTF. DNA of the CDR3: TGCAGCGTTGAGGTCACGGGACAGGGGATCTATGGCTACACCTTC.

The chain has TRBV12-3 or TRBV12-4 and TRBJ2-7; maybe TRBD2 (5 bases). The CDR3 is made up of 15 amino acids. V was cut by 3 bases and J by 1 base, with 13 bases left in between. The CDR3, as DNA: TGTGCCAGCAGTTTTATCGCGGGTTTGTCCTACGAGCAGTACTTC. Translated, it gives CASSFIAGLSYEQYF.

This clonotype was observed a handful of times. The V and J genes are TRBV24-1 and TRBJ1-5; D unresolved. The V gene's germline CDR1 is KGHDR and CDR2 SFDVKD. V was cut by 10 bases and J by 0 bases, with 9 bases left in between. The CDR3 has 13 amino acids. The CDR3 nucleotides read TGTGCCACGCAGACGGCTAGCAATCAGCCCCAGCATTTT. It yields the protein CATQTASNQPQHF.

J is TRBJ2-2 and V is TRBV4-2; 8 bases line up with TRBD2. With 1 base clipped from V and 6 bases from J, the junction kept 7 bases outside the gene matches. The CDR3 runs 16 residues. Germline-derived CDR1 and CDR2 are LGHNA and YNFKEQ. The CDR3 loop reads CASSQATGGGSGELFF. The DNA of the CDR3 is TGTGCCAGCAGCCAAGCGACGGGAGGGGGGTCCGGGGAGCTGTTTTTT.

This clonotype came up a few times. The genes are TRBV6-2 or TRBV6-3 and TRBJ1-4; 9 positions match TRBD1. The germline V gene encodes CDR1 MNHEY and CDR2 SVGEGT. The CDR3 contains 15 residues. J was trimmed by 5 bases and V by 2 bases; bases with no gene match: 3. Here the CDR3 reads CASSYTGTGNEKLFF. In DNA, the CDR3 is TGTGCCAGCAGTTACACCGGGACAGGGAATGAAAAACTGTTTTTT.

Remarks on this clonotype: This may come from a read error, since a much larger clone is one base off. The chain employs TRBV6-5 and TRBJ1-6; D gene ambiguous. This CDR3 is built from 14 residues. CDR1 is MNHEY, CDR2 SVGAGI, per germline. The CDR3 sequence is CASSRKLGGSSLHF. DNA for the CDR3: TGTGCCAGCAGCCGAAAATTGGGAGGTTCATCCCTCCACTTT.

This clonotype was detected a few times. The CDR3 is CASSPRDYTGELFF. The CDR3 bases are TGTGCCAGTAGTCCCAGGGACTACACCGGGGAGCTGTTTTTT. The V and J genes are TRBV19 and TRBJ2-2; maybe TRBD2 (6 bases). The V end was cut by 5 bases, the J end by 3 bases, with 10 bases between. CDR1 and CDR2 from the germline V gene are LNHDA and SQIVND (reference sequence). The CDR3 contains 14 residues.

The rearrangement links TRBV19 to TRBJ2-1; the match to TRBD2 covers 14 bases. The CDR3 is 16 amino acids. V was pared by 5 bases and J by 2 bases, with 2 bases of the junction left unmatched. Germline-derived CDR1 and CDR2 are LNHDA and SQIVND (reference sequence). This chain's CDR3 is CASSATSGGAYNEQFF. The CDR3 DNA sequence: TGTGCCAGTAGTGCGACTAGCGGGGGGGCCTACAATGAGCAGTTCTTC.

This clonotype was seen only a few times. V is TRBV27 and J is TRBJ1-1; TRBD1 matches 10 bases. CDR3 length: 14 amino acids. Unmatched junction bases numbered 4, after V lost 6 bases and J lost 3 bases. From germline, CDR1 is MNHEY and CDR2 SMNVEV (reference sequence). The CDR3 loop reads CASRDRGLHTEAFF. The CDR3 DNA reads TGTGCCAGCAGGGACAGGGGGTTGCACACTGAAGCTTTCTTT.

This clonotype was detected ten times or more. The CDR3 DNA reads TGTGCCAGCAGTTTAACCTCGCTAAGGGATGAGCAGTTCTTC. Its translation: CASSLTSLRDEQFF. The gene calls are TRBV28 and TRBJ2-1; D is unclear. V was shortened by 2 bases and J by 8 bases, with 13 bases between the two germline ends. The CDR3 covers 14 residues. Germline V gene sequence: CDR1 MDHEN, CDR2 SYDVKM.